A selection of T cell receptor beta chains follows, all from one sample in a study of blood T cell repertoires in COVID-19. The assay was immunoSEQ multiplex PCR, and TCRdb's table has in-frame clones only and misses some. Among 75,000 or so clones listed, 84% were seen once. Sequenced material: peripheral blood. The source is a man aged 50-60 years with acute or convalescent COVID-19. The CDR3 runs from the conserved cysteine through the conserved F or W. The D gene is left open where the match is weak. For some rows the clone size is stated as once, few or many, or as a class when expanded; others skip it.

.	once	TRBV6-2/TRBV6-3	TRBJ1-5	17	CASSPWTARVKNQPQHF	TGTGCCAGCAGCCCGTGGACAGCAAGAGTCAAAAATCAGCCCCAGCATTTT
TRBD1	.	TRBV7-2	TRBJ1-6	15	CASSSAGGGNSPLHF	TGTGCCAGCAGCTCGGCAGGGGGAGGTAATTCACCCCTCCACTTT
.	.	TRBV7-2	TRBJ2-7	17	CASSLLTAGTHSYEQYF	TGTGCCAGCAGCTTATTAACCGCCGGGACACACTCCTACGAGCAGTACTTC
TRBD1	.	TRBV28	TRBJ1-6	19	CASRQISLGQLTYNSPLHF	TGTGCCAGCAGACAGATCTCCCTGGGACAGTTAACCTATAATTCACCCCTCCACTTT
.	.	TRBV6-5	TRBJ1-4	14	CASSRGWTNEKLFF	TGTGCCAGCAGCCGAGGGTGGACTAATGAAAAACTGTTTTTT
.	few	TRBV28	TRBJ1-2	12	CASSTRQNGYTF	TGTGCCAGCAGTACGCGACAGAATGGCTACACCTTC
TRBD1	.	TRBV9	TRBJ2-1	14	CASSLGQGAWEQFF	TGTGCCAGCAGCTTAGGACAGGGGGCATGGGAGCAGTTCTTC
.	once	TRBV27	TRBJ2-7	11	CASTTPYEQYF	TGTGCCAGCACCACTCCCTACGAGCAGTACTTC
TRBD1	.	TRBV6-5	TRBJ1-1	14	CASSYRGQNTEAFF	TGTGCCAGCAGTTACAGGGGGCAGAACACTGAAGCTTTCTTT
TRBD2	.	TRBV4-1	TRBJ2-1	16	CASSPRLASLYNEQFF	TGCGCCAGCAGCCCCAGACTAGCCTCACTCTACAATGAGCAGTTCTTC
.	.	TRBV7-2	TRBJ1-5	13	CASSFSGNQPQHF	TGTGCCAGCAGCTTTTCTGGCAATCAGCCCCAGCATTTT
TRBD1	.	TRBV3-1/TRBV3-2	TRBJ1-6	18	CASRNRDSPFSYNSPLHF	TGTGCCAGCAGGAACCGGGACAGCCCTTTCTCCTATAATTCACCCCTCCACTTT
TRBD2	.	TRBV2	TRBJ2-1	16	CASSETSGSSYNEQFF	TGTGCCAGCAGTGAAACTAGCGGGAGCTCCTACAATGAGCAGTTCTTC
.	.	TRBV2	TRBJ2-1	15	CASSYPSGSRNEQFF	TGTGCCAGCAGTTACCCGAGTGGATCGCGGAATGAGCAGTTCTTC
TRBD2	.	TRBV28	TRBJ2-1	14	CASSLLAGNNEQFF	TGTGCCAGCAGTTTACTAGCGGGGAACAATGAGCAGTTCTTC
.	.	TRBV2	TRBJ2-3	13	CASSRQAASTQYF	TGTGCCAGCAGCCGACAGGCTGCCTCTACGCAGTATTTT
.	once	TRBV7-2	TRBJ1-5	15	CASSLGNGGHQPQHF	TGTGCCAGCAGCCTCGGGAATGGTGGGCATCAGCCCCAGCATTTT
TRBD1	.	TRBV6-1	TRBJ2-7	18	CASSERRGQVLLRYEQYF	TGTGCCAGCAGTGAACGTCGGGGACAGGTCCTACTAAGATACGAGCAGTACTTC
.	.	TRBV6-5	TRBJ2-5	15	CASSYSTSGLETQYF	TGTGCCAGCAGTTACTCGACATCAGGGTTGGAGACCCAGTACTTC
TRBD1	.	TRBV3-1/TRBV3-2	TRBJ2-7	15	CASSPRDRGYYEQYF	TGTGCCAGCAGCCCCCGGGACAGGGGTTATTACGAGCAGTACTTC
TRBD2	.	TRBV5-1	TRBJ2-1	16	CASTYAAGGPGNEQFF	TGCGCCAGCACCTACGCAGCGGGAGGGCCGGGCAATGAGCAGTTCTTC
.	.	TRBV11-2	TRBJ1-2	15	CASSLEYRANYGYTF	TGTGCCAGCAGCTTAGAGTACAGGGCCAACTATGGCTACACCTTC
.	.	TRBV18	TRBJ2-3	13	CASSRDNTDTQYF	TGTGCCAGCTCCCGGGACAACACAGATACGCAGTATTTT
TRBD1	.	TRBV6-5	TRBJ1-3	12	CASRQGAGTIYF	TGTGCCAGCCGACAGGGGGCTGGCACCATATATTTT
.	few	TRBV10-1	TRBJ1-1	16	CASSEGGSLNPAEAFF	TGCGCCAGCAGTGAGGGGGGCAGCCTGAATCCGGCTGAAGCTTTCTTT
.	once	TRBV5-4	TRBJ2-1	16	CASSASSGYSYNEQFF	TGTGCCAGCAGCGCCTCTTCCGGTTACTCCTACAATGAGCAGTTCTTC
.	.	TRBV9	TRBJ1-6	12	CASSTGSSPLHF	TGTGCCAGCAGCACAGGAAGTTCACCCCTCCACTTT
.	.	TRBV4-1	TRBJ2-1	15	CASSQVQGLGNEQFF	TGCGCCAGCAGCCAAGTACAGGGATTGGGCAATGAGCAGTTCTTC
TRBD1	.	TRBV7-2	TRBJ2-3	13	CASSPTGADTQYF	TGTGCCAGCAGCCCCACAGGGGCAGATACGCAGTATTTT
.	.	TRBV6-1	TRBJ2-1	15	CASSETDSSYNEQFF	TGTGCCAGCAGTGAAACAGACAGCTCCTACAATGAGCAGTTCTTC
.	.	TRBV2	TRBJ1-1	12	CAGSGADTEAFF	TGTGCCGGATCAGGGGCTGACACTGAAGCTTTCTTT
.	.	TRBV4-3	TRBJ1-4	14	CASSPGWANEKLFF	TGCGCCAGCAGCCCAGGATGGGCTAATGAAAAACTGTTTTTT
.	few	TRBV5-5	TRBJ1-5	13	CASSLSGDQPQHF	TGTGCCAGCAGCTTGTCAGGGGATCAGCCCCAGCATTTT
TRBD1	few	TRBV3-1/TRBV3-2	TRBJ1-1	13	CASSPDRDTEAFF	TGTGCCAGCAGCCCCGACAGGGACACTGAAGCTTTCTTT
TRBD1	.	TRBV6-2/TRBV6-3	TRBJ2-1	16	CASSTDRQGKYNEQFF	TGTGCCAGCAGTACGGACAGGCAGGGGAAATACAATGAGCAGTTCTTC
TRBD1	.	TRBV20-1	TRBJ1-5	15	CSASPLQGADQPQHF	TGCAGTGCTAGTCCGCTACAGGGGGCGGATCAGCCCCAGCATTTT
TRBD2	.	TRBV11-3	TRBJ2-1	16	CASSLQLAGIYNEQFF	TGTGCCAGCAGCTTACAGCTAGCGGGTATCTACAATGAGCAGTTCTTC
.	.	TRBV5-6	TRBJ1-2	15	CASSLALYGGYGYTF	TGTGCCAGCAGCTTGGCTCTGTATGGCGGGTATGGCTACACCTTC
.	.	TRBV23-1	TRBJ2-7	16	CASSQLRTENTYEQYF	TGCGCCAGCAGTCAATTACGGACAGAAAATACCTACGAGCAGTACTTC
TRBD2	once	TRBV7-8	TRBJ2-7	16	CASSPLAGLAFYEQYF	TGTGCCAGCAGCCCTTTGGCGGGACTAGCTTTCTACGAGCAGTACTTC
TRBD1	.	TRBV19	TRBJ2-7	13	CASSPQGAGEQYF	TGTGCCAGTAGCCCTCAGGGGGCGGGGGAGCAGTACTTC